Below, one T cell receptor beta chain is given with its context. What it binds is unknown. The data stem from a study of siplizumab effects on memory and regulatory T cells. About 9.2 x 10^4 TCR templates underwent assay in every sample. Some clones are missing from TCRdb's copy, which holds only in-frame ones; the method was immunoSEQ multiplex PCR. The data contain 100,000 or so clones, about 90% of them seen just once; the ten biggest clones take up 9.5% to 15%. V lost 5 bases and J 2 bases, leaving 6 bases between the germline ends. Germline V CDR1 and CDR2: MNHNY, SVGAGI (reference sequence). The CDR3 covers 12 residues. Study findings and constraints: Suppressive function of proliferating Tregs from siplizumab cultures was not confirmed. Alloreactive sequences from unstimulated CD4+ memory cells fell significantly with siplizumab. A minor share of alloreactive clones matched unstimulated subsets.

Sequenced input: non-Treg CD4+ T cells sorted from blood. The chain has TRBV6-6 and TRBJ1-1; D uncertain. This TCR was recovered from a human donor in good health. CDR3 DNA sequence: TGTGCCAGCAGTAGATCCAACACTGAAGCTTTCTTT. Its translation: CASSRSNTEAFF.